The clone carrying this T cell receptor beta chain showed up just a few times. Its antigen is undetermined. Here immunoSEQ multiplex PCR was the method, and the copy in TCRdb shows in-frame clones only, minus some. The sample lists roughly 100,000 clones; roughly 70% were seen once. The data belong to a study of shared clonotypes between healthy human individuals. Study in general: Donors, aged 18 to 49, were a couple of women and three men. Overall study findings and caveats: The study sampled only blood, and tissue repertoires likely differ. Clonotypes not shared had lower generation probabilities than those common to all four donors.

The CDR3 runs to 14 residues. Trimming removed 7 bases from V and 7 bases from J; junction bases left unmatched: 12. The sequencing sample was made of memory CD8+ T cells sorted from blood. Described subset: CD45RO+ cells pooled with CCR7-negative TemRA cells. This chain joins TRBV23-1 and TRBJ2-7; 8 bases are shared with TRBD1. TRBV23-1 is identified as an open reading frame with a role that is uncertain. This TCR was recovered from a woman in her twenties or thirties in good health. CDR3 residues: CASNVGRGLGEQYF. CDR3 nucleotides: TGCGCCAGCAACGTGGGCAGGGGGCTAGGTGAGCAGTACTTC.